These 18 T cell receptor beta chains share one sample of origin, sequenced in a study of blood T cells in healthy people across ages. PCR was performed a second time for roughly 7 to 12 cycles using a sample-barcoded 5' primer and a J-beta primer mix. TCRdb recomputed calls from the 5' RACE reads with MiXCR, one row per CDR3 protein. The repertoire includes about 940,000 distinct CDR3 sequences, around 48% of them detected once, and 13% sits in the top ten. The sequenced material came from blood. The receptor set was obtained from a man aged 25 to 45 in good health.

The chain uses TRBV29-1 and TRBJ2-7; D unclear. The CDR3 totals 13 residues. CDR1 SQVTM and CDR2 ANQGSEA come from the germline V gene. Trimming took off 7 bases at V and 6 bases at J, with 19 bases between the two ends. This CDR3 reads CSAFRAGVGEQYF. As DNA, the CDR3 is TGCAGCGCCTTCCGGGCAGGAGTGGGCGAGCAGTACTTC.

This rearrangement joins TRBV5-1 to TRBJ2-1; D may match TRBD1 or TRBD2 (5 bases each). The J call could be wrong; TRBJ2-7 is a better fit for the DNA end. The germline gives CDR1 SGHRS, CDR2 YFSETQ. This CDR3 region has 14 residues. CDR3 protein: CASRIGESYNEQYF. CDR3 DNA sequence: TGCGCCAGCAGGATAGGGGAGTCCTACAATGAGCAGTACTTC.

The DNA for the CDR3 is TGTGCCAGCAGCCGACCGGGTTTGGGCGAGCAGTACTTC. This sequence encodes CASSRPGLGEQYF. The chain couples TRBV6-2 or TRBV6-3 to TRBJ2-7, with D uncertain. Deletions cut 6 bases from V and 6 bases from J, with 15 bases between. CDR3 length equals 13 residues. Germline loops: CDR1 MNHEY, CDR2 SVGEGT.

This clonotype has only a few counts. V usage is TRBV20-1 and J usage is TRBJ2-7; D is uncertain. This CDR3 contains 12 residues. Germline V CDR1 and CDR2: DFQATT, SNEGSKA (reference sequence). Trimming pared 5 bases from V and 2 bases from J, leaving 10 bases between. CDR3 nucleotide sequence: TGCAGTGCTGACCCCCAGACCTACGAGCAGTACTTC. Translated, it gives CSADPQTYEQYF.

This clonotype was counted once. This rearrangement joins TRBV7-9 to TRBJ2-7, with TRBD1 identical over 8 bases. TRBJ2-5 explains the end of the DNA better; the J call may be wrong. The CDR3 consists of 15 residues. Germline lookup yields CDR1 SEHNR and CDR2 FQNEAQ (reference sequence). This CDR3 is CASSSRGPGGETQYF. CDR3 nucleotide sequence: TGTGCCAGCAGCTCCAGGGGGCCTGGGGGAGAGACCCAGTACTTC.

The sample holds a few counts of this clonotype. CDR3 in amino acids: CASSRDSTYGYTF. For the CDR3, the DNA is TGCGCCAGCAGCCGGGACAGTACCTATGGCTACACCTTC. This chain uses TRBV5-1 with TRBJ1-2; TRBD1 aligns across 7 bases. The CDR3 extends over 13 amino acids. The J segment lost 4 bases and the V segment lost 4 bases, leaving 4 bases of the junction unmatched. Germline V CDR1 and CDR2: SGHRS, YFSETQ.

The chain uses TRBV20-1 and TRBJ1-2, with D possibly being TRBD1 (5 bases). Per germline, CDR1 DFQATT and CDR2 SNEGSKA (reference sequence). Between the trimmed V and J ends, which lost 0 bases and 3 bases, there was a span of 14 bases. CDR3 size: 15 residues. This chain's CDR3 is CSARDSARADYGYTF. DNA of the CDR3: TGCAGTGCTAGAGATTCGGCCAGGGCGGACTATGGCTACACCTTC.

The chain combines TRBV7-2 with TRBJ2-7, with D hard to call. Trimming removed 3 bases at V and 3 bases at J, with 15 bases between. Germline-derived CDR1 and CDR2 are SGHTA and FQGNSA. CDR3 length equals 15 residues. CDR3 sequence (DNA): TGTGCCAGCAGCTTTGGGCCCAGTATTCACTACGAGCAGTACTTC. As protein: CASSFGPSIHYEQYF.

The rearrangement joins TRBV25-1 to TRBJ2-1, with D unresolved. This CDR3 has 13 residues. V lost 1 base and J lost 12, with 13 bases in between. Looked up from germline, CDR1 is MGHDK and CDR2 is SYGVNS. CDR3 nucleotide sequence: TGTGCCAGCAGTGAATTCCCTACCCGGACGCAGTTCTTC. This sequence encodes CASSEFPTRTQFF.

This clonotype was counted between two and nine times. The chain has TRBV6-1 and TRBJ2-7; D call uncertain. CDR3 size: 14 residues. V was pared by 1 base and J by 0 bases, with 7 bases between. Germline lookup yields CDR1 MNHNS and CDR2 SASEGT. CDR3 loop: CASSEELFSYEQYF. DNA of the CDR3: TGTGCCAGCAGTGAAGAGCTATTCTCCTACGAGCAGTACTTC.

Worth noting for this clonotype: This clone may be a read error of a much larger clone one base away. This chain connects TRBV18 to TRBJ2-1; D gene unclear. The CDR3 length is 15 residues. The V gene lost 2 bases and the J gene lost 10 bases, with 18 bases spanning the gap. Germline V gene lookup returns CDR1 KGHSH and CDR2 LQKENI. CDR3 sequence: CASSPSRNIAYEQFF. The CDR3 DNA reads TGTGCCAGCTCACCAAGTCGGAATATAGCCTACGAGCAGTTCTTC.

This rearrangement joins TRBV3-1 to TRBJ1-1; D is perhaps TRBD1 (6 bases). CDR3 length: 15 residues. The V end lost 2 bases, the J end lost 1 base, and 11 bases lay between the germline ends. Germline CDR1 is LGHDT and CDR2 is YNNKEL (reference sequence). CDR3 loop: CASSQPKQGNTEAFF. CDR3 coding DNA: TGTGCCAGCAGCCAACCGAAACAGGGGAACACTGAAGCTTTCTTT.

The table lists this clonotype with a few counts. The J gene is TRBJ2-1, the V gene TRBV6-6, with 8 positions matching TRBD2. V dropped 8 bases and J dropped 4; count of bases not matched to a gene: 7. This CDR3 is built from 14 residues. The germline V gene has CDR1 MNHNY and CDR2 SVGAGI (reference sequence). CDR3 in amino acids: CASGDSGVYNEQFF. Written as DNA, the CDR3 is TGTGCCAGCGGGGATAGCGGGGTTTACAATGAGCAGTTCTTC.

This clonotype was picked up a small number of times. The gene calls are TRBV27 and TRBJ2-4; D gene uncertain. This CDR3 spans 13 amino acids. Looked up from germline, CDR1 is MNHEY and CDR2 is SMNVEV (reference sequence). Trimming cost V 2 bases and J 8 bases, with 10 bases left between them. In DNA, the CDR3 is TGTGCCAGCAGTTTAGGACGGCCAGACATTCAGTACTTC. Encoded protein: CASSLGRPDIQYF.

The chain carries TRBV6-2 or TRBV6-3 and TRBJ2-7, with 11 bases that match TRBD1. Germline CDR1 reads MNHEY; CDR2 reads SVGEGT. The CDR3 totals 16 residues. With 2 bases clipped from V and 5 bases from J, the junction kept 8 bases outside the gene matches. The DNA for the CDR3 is TGTGCCAGCAGTTACAACCTGGGACAGGGGGACGACGAGCAGTACTTC. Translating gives CASSYNLGQGDDEQYF.

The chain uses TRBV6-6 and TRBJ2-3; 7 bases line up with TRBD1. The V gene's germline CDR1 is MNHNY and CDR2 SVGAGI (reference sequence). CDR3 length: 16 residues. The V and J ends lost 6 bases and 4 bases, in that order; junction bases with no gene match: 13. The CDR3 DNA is TGTGCCAGCAGCCGCGGACGGGCAGGGGGTGCAGATACGCAGTATTTT. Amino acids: CASSRGRAGGADTQYF.

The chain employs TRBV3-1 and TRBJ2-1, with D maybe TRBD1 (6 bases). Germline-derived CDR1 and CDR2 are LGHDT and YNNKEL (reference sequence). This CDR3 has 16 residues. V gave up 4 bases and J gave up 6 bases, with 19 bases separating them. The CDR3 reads CASSPEDRLRPNEQFF. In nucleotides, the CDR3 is TGTGCCAGCAGCCCAGAAGACAGGTTGCGCCCCAATGAGCAGTTCTTC.

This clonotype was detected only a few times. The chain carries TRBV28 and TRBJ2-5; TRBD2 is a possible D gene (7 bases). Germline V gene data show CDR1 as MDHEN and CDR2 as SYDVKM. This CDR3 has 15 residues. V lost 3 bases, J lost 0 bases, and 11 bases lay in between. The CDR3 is CASSLAGANQETQYF. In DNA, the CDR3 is TGTGCCAGCAGTTTGGCGGGGGCCAACCAAGAGACCCAGTACTTC.